This passage covers 28 T cell receptor beta chains from one sample sequenced in a study of T cells after yellow fever vaccination. Each CDR3 protein is one row after TCRdb ran MiXCR on the 5' RACE reads. The top ten hold roughly 13% of the sample, which has approximately 550,000 distinct CDR3 sequences, about a fifth seen once. Sequencing was performed on PBMCs, taken 15 days after the yellow fever booster vaccination. These receptors were obtained from a man aged 25 to 40 who received the YFV17D yellow fever vaccine.

This clonotype was counted between two and nine times. The V and J genes are TRBV5-4 and TRBJ2-1, with D unresolved. Trimming left V 4 bases short and J 0 bases short, with 14 bases between. The CDR3 consists of 16 residues. Per the germline V gene, CDR1 is SGHNT and CDR2 is YYREEE (reference sequence). CDR3 loop: CASSLKRLSSYNEQFF. CDR3 in DNA: TGTGCCAGCAGCCTGAAGAGGTTAAGCTCCTACAATGAGCAGTTCTTC.

To note about this clonotype: One end of the junction does not line up with germline, which may come from a read error. This chain joins TRBV12-3 or TRBV12-4 and TRBJ2-1, with a weak D call TRBD2 (6 bases). The length of the CDR3 is 13 residues. The CDR3 spells CASSLGARERPLF. The CDR3 bases are TGTGCCAGCAGTTTAGGGGCCCGGGAGCGTCCCCTCTTC.

This clonotype has a handful of counts. CDR3 residues: CASSPRTGVQETQYF. For the CDR3, the DNA is TGTGCCAGCAGCCCACGGACAGGCGTCCAAGAGACCCAGTACTTC. The rearrangement joins TRBV7-9 to TRBJ2-5, with TRBD1 matching over 7 bases. CDR1 and CDR2 (germline): SEHNR, FQNEAQ (reference sequence). V lost 5 bases, J lost 1 base, and 7 bases stayed unmatched. The CDR3 totals 15 residues. Looking up the rest from reference TRBV7-9 and TRBJ2-5 gives the full variable domain: DTGVSQNPRHKITKRGQNVTFRCDPISEHNRLYWYRQTLGQGPEFLTYFQNEAQLEKSRLLSDRFSAERPKGSFSTLEIQRTEQGDSAMYLCASSPRTGVQETQYFGPGTRLLVL.

This clonotype was counted only a few times. At one of its ends the junction is not consistent with the germline gene, which may arise from a read error. This rearrangement joins TRBV5-1 to TRBJ2-1; D unresolved. CDR3 length: 13 amino acids. The germline CDR1 and CDR2 sequences are SGHRS and YFSETQ. CDR3 coding DNA: TGCGCCAGCAGCTTGGAGGACCTCCGTGCGTCGGTCTTC. Translated: CASSLEDLRASVF.

This clonotype was seen a handful of times. The chain recombines TRBV29-1 with TRBJ2-1; D is ambiguous. CDR3 length equals 15 residues. CDR1 and CDR2 from the germline V gene are SQVTM and ANQGSEA. V shed 2 bases and J shed 0 bases, with 11 bases lying between them. The CDR3 DNA is TGCAGCGTTGAAAGCTCTTTAAGCTCCTACAATGAGCAGTTCTTC. Amino acid sequence: CSVESSLSSYNEQFF.

The genes are TRBV29-1 and TRBJ2-3; D tentatively reads TRBD1 or TRBD2 (5 bases each). CDR3 length: 13 residues. The V end lost 6 bases, the J end lost 6 bases, and 16 bases lay between the germline ends. Per the germline V gene, CDR1 is SQVTM and CDR2 is ANQGSEA. The CDR3 DNA reads TGCAGCGTCGGGGCCTTAATGGCGGATACGCAGTATTTT. Translated: CSVGALMADTQYF.

The V gene is TRBV10-3, the J gene TRBJ2-1, with D unclear. The germline V and J ends were trimmed by 10 bases and 4 bases, with 26 bases remaining between them. The germline V gene has CDR1 ENHRY and CDR2 SYGVKD. The CDR3 is 17 amino acids. The CDR3 coding sequence is TGTGCCACCTCGCAAGCTACAAGAACCAAAGAATACAATGAGCAGTTCTTC. This gives the protein CATSQATRTKEYNEQFF.

The chain joins TRBV5-5 to TRBJ2-6; 11 bases are shared with TRBD2. From germline, CDR1 is SGHKS and CDR2 YYEKEE (reference sequence). The CDR3 is made up of 18 amino acids. Unmatched junction bases numbered 5, after V lost 2 bases and J lost 1 base. CDR3 amino acids: CASSLSTSGSSGANVLTF. The CDR3 nucleotides read TGTGCCAGCAGCTTATCAACTAGCGGGAGTTCTGGGGCCAACGTCCTGACTTTC.

The CDR3 region is CAISESVSYMNTEAFF. The CDR3 region has the DNA TGTGCCATCAGTGAGTCGGTGAGTTACATGAACACTGAAGCTTTCTTT. The chain joins TRBV10-3 to TRBJ1-1; D not certain. Trimming left V 0 bases short and J 0 bases short, with 11 bases between. The CDR3 length is 16 residues. The germline V gene has CDR1 ENHRY and CDR2 SYGVKD.

This chain connects TRBV5-1 to TRBJ2-7, with TRBD1 identical over 8 bases. Germline V gives CDR1 SGHRS, CDR2 YFSETQ. The CDR3 is 15 residues long. Losses at the gene ends were 3 bases for V and 5 bases for J; bases not matched to a gene: 10. DNA for the CDR3: TGCGCCAGCAGCTCAAAAACAGGGGGGCACAACGAGCAGTACTTC. This translates into CASSSKTGGHNEQYF.

The chain couples TRBV7-2 to TRBJ1-1, with 9 bases aligning to TRBD1. Trimming at V came to 5 bases and at J to 4 bases, leaving 8 bases not matched to a gene. Germline V gene sequence: CDR1 SGHTA, CDR2 FQGNSA. The CDR3 sequence is 15 residues long. CDR3 amino acids: CASSTRDRVPTEAFF. The CDR3 DNA follows: TGTGCCAGCAGCACCAGGGACAGGGTACCCACTGAAGCTTTCTTT. The variable domain in full, with the rest retrieved from reference TRBV7-2 and TRBJ1-1, is GAGVSQSPSNKVTEKGKDVELRCDPISGHTALYWYRQSLGQGLEFLIYFQGNSAPDKSGLPSDRFSAERTGGSVSTLTIQRTQQEDSAVYLCASSTRDRVPTEAFFGQGTRLTVV.

The V and J genes are TRBV7-3 and TRBJ2-2, with TRBD2 matching over 13 bases. Germline V gene sequence: CDR1 SGHTA, CDR2 FQGTGA. V gave up 0 bases and J gave up 5 bases; unmatched junction bases: 3. This CDR3 contains 17 residues. Here the CDR3 DNA reads TGTGCCAGCAGCTTAACGGGGACTAGCGGGGTAACCGGGGAGCTGTTTTTT. Amino acids: CASSLTGTSGVTGELFF.

This clonotype came up a few times. In DNA form, the CDR3 reads TGTGCCTGGAGTGTAGGAAGCGCCAGGGACGGGGAGCTGTTTTTT. This gives the protein CAWSVGSARDGELFF. The gene calls are TRBV30 and TRBJ2-2; D is perhaps TRBD1 (5 bases). The CDR3 length is 15 residues. Germline loops: CDR1 GTSNPN, CDR2 SVGIG (reference sequence). Deletions cut 0 bases from V and 7 bases from J, with 15 bases between.

The chain combines TRBV7-2 with TRBJ2-3; possibly TRBD2 for D (6 bases). Germline-derived CDR1 and CDR2 are SGHTA and FQGNSA. The CDR3 is made up of 14 amino acids. V was shortened by 5 bases and J by 0 bases, with 9 bases between the two germline ends. This CDR3 is CASSRDFSTDTQYF. The CDR3 bases are TGTGCCAGCAGCCGGGACTTCAGCACAGATACGCAGTATTTT.

To note about this clonotype: One end of the junction varies from germline; a read error may be responsible. The chain uses TRBV11-1 and TRBJ1-1; no definite D call. Per the germline V gene, CDR1 is SGHAT and CDR2 is FQDESV (reference sequence). This CDR3 comprises 11 residues. CDR3 in amino acids: CASSLGSEAFF. The CDR3 DNA is TGTGCCAGCAGCTTAGGCTCTGAGGCTTTCTTT.

This clonotype was seen only a few times. The chain's CDR3 is CATSRDVIKQETQYF. In DNA form, the CDR3 reads TGTGCCACCAGCAGAGATGTGATAAAGCAAGAGACCCAGTACTTC. This sequence joins TRBV15 and TRBJ2-5; D is ambiguous. CDR1 and CDR2 from the germline V gene are LNHNV and YYDKDF (reference sequence). This CDR3 is built from 15 residues. Trimming shortened V by 0 bases and J by 2 bases, and 10 bases separated the two germline ends.

This clonotype was picked up a small number of times. V usage is TRBV6-2 or TRBV6-3 and J usage is TRBJ2-1; 8 bases are shared with TRBD2. Germline CDR1 is MNHEY and CDR2 is SVGEGT. Trimming cost V 2 bases and J 7 bases; bases outside gene matches: 10. The CDR3 consists of 16 residues. CDR3 nucleotides: TGTGCCAGCAGTTACAACCCGGGAGGGCCGATGAATGAGCAGTTCTTC. This codes for CASSYNPGGPMNEQFF.

The chain carries TRBV19 and TRBJ1-5; TRBD1 is a possible D gene (6 bases). The V gene lost 5 bases and the J gene lost 6 bases, with 8 bases spanning the gap. Germline CDR1 and CDR2: LNHDA and SQIVND (reference sequence). This CDR3 contains 12 residues. The DNA for the CDR3 is TGTGCCAGTAGTCAGGGGTTTCAGCCCCAGCATTTT. Its translation: CASSQGFQPQHF.

The V gene is TRBV6-1, the J gene TRBJ1-5, with a possible D match to TRBD1 (5 bases). Trimming pared 2 bases from V and 2 bases from J, leaving 16 bases between. The germline gives CDR1 MNHNS, CDR2 SASEGT. The CDR3 covers 17 residues. The CDR3 bases are TGTGCCAGCAGTGAAAGAGTTGCAACAGGCCGCAATCAGCCCCAGCATTTT. This sequence encodes CASSERVATGRNQPQHF.

The chain employs TRBV15 and TRBJ1-2; D gene unclear. CDR1 and CDR2 from the germline V gene are LNHNV and YYDKDF (reference sequence). The ends were cut back, 0 bases at V and 6 bases at J, with 11 bases in the middle. The CDR3 totals 14 residues. CDR3 coding DNA: TGTGCCACCAGCAGAGATGGTGGCTGGAATGGCTACACCTTC. This encodes CATSRDGGWNGYTF.

The table lists this clonotype with a few counts. The chain links TRBV20-1 to TRBJ1-1; 7 bases match TRBD1. The germline V gene has CDR1 DFQATT and CDR2 SNEGSKA (reference sequence). J gave up 2 bases and V 4 bases, and 4 bases lay outside the gene matches. This CDR3 is built from 13 residues. This CDR3 is CSATTGVNTEAFF. CDR3 DNA: TGCAGTGCTACCACAGGGGTCAACACTGAAGCTTTCTTT.

The CDR3 reads CASKTEQETQYF. The CDR3 region has the DNA TGTGCCAGCAAGACAGAGCAAGAGACCCAGTACTTC. The rearrangement uses TRBV6-6 and TRBJ2-5; maybe TRBD1 (5 bases). The germline gives CDR1 MNHNY, CDR2 SVGAGI (reference sequence). Trimming shortened V by 7 bases and J by 2 bases, and 8 bases separated the two germline ends. The length of the CDR3 is 12 residues.

This clonotype was observed a handful of times. The chain joins TRBV24-1 to TRBJ1-2; 9 nucleotides match TRBD1. The CDR3 is 18 amino acids. The germline gives CDR1 KGHDR, CDR2 SFDVKD. V was pared by 3 bases and J by 4 bases, with 14 bases of the junction left unmatched. CDR3 protein: CATSDTPGQGEAGYGYTF. CDR3 bases: TGTGCCACCAGTGATACCCCGGGACAGGGAGAGGCGGGCTATGGCTACACCTTC.

This clonotype was seen repeatedly, ten times or more. At one boundary the junction diverges from the germline segment, which might be a read error. The chain has TRBV7-2 and TRBJ2-7; no definite D call. The CDR3 is made up of 13 amino acids. CDR1 and CDR2 from the germline V gene are SGHTA and FQGNSA. CDR3 loop: CASSLAGSGEQYF. As DNA, the CDR3 is TGTGCCAGCAGTTTAGCCGGGTCGGGCGAGCAGTACTTC.

The chain links TRBV29-1 to TRBJ2-2; TRBD2 might be the D (6 bases). CDR1 is SQVTM, CDR2 ANQGSEA, per germline. Trimming removed 6 bases from V and 6 bases from J, with 8 bases in between. The CDR3 consists of 11 residues. The CDR3 spells CSVGGAGELFF. The CDR3 DNA follows: TGCAGCGTGGGGGGAGCCGGGGAGCTGTTTTTT.

The chain uses TRBV19 and TRBJ2-7; D gene uncertain. With 1 base removed from V and 2 bases from J, the gap between germline ends came to 12 bases. The length of the CDR3 is 15 residues. Germline assignment: CDR1 LNHDA and CDR2 SQIVND (reference sequence). The CDR3, as DNA: TGTGCCAGTAGTATAGGTCCTACCCTCCCCTACGAGCAGTACTTC. It yields the protein CASSIGPTLPYEQYF.

The chain combines TRBV20-1 with TRBJ2-5; 7 bases line up with TRBD1. V shed 0 bases and J 7 bases; nucleotides not matched to a gene: 5. Germline V gene lookup returns CDR1 DFQATT and CDR2 SNEGSKA (reference sequence). The CDR3 covers 13 residues. For the CDR3, the DNA is TGCAGTGCTAGAGATGACAGGGTAGGGACCCAGTACTTC. This codes for CSARDDRVGTQYF.

In its sample, this clonotype was seen a few times. The chain is built from TRBV27 and TRBJ2-3; TRBD1 matches 9 bases. Germline values: CDR1 MNHEY, CDR2 SMNVEV (reference sequence). The CDR3 consists of 18 residues. J lost 3 bases, V lost 4 bases, and 14 bases had no gene match. CDR3 sequence reads: CASSSTSLRDRETDTQYF. In nucleotides, the CDR3 is TGTGCCAGCAGTTCCACCTCCCTCCGGGACAGGGAGACAGATACGCAGTATTTT.